Listed here are 24 T cell receptor beta chains from one sample, sequenced in a study of blood T cell repertoires in COVID-19. Using immunoSEQ multiplex PCR, the repertoire was profiled, and TCRdb retains in-frame clones only, with some absent. This table holds approximately 220,000 clones, approximately 81% found once. The sequenced sample consisted of PBMCs or T cells enriched from blood (not recorded which). The receptors stem from a man between 40 and 49 years old who had recovered from COVID-19.

This clone was counted a single time. The genes are TRBV19 and TRBJ1-5; 11 nucleotides align to TRBD1. Germline values: CDR1 LNHDA, CDR2 SQIVND (reference sequence). CDR3 length: 15 amino acids. Trimming removed 1 base from V and 5 bases from J; junction bases left unmatched: 1. As DNA, the CDR3 is TGTGCCAGTAGTATAGGGGACAGGGGGTATCAGCCCCAGCATTTT. Amino acid sequence: CASSIGDRGYQPQHF.

The chain links TRBV11-2 to TRBJ1-1; perhaps TRBD1 as D (5 bases). CDR1 and CDR2 from the germline V gene are SGHAT and FQNNGV. Trimming stripped 6 bases from V and 1 base from J, with 9 bases between. CDR3 length: 13 residues. CDR3 in amino acids: CASSVDRNTEAFF. DNA for the CDR3: TGTGCCAGCAGTGTCGACAGGAACACTGAAGCTTTCTTT.

This rearrangement joins TRBV3-1 (or the pseudogene TRBV3-2) to TRBJ2-7; 9 bases are shared with TRBD2. The CDR3 contains 16 residues. Germline V gives CDR1 LGHDT, CDR2 YNNKEL (reference sequence). The J segment lost 3 bases and the V segment lost 2 bases, leaving 8 bases of the junction unmatched. The CDR3 sequence is CASSQRGGRASYEQYF. DNA for the CDR3: TGTGCCAGCAGCCAACGCGGCGGGAGGGCCAGCTACGAGCAGTACTTC.

CDR3 sequence: CASSPQLDRNEKLFF. The CDR3 DNA is TGTGCCAGCAGCCCTCAACTGGACAGGAATGAAAAACTGTTTTTT. The rearrangement joins TRBV9 to TRBJ1-4; TRBD1 matches at 7 bases. V lost 4 bases, J lost 5 bases, and 8 bases stayed unmatched. Germline CDR1 is SGDLS and CDR2 is YYNGEE. The CDR3 length is 15 residues.

V and J are TRBV3-1 (or the pseudogene TRBV3-2) and TRBJ2-5; TRBD2 aligns across 10 bases. From germline, CDR1 is LGHDT and CDR2 YNNKEL (reference sequence). The CDR3 is 16 amino acids. The trim removed 1 base at V and 5 bases at J, leaving 7 bases unmatched. The DNA of the CDR3 is TGTGCCAGCAGCCAAGCCCTCCTAGCGGGAGAGGAGACCCAGTACTTC. Residues: CASSQALLAGEETQYF.

This clone was detected once. The chain couples TRBV27 to TRBJ2-1; 10 bases are a match to TRBD2. The CDR3 length is 18 residues. CDR1 is MNHEY and CDR2 is SMNVEV in the germline V gene (reference sequence). V gave up 3 bases and J gave up 3 bases; unmatched junction bases: 11. Here the CDR3 DNA reads TGTGCCAGCAGTTTCTCCACTCCCGGGACTAGCGTCTACAATGAGCAGTTCTTC. Translation: CASSFSTPGTSVYNEQFF.

The genes are TRBV5-1 and TRBJ2-5; a weak D match, TRBD2 (6 bases). The V end was cut by 4 bases, the J end by 5 bases, with 15 bases between. This CDR3 comprises 14 residues. In germline, CDR1 is SGHRS, CDR2 YFSETQ. CDR3 DNA sequence: TGCGCCAGCAGCGCGTCCGGGACTCAGGAGACCCAGTACTTC. The encoded protein is CASSASGTQETQYF.

Details on this clone: At one boundary the junction diverges from the germline segment, which might be a read error. J is TRBJ2-2 and V is TRBV5-1; 7 nucleotides line up with TRBD2. Germline V lookup: CDR1 SGHRS, CDR2 YFSETQ. CDR3 length: 15 residues. The CDR3, as DNA: TGCGCCAGCAGCTTGGACCTAGCGGACACTGGGGAGCTGTTTTTT. This sequence encodes CASSLDLADTGELFF.

Comment on this clone: The DNA is left out, because the CDR3 cannot be placed on it with certainty; the CDR3 is given as TCRdb lists it. The chain couples TRBV6-1 to TRBJ2-7; the table's D gene call, TRBD1, was not cross checked with the DNA. Germline V CDR1 and CDR2: MNHNS, SASEGT. With termini counted, the CDR3 has 17 amino acids. The CDR3 loop reads CASSEAFGPGAFYEQYF.

The count of this clone is one. This chain connects TRBV7-2 to TRBJ1-2; no clear D. The CDR3 loop spans 13 amino acids. Trimming took off 5 bases at V and 6 bases at J, with 13 bases between the two ends. Germline V gene data show CDR1 as SGHTA and CDR2 as FQGNSA. CDR3 coding DNA: TGTGCCAGCAGCGCGGATCTCGGTGATGGCTACACCTTC. Translation gives CASSADLGDGYTF.

The DNA for the CDR3 is TGTGCCAGCAGCCGCGCTCGCGAGCAGTACTTC. It translates to CASSRAREQYF. V usage is TRBV3-1 (or the pseudogene TRBV3-2) and J usage is TRBJ2-7; D is ambiguous. The V end was cut by 4 bases, the J end by 6 bases, with 7 bases between. The CDR3 is 11 amino acids. The germline CDR1 and CDR2 sequences are LGHDT and YNNKEL (reference sequence).

This clone occurred a few times. The V call is TRBV10-3, the J call TRBJ2-7; D ambiguous. CDR3 length: 11 amino acids. Trimming left V 5 bases short and J 6 bases short, with 8 bases between. Germline V gene data show CDR1 as ENHRY and CDR2 as SYGVKD. CDR3: CAISPSGEQYF. DNA for the CDR3: TGTGCCATCAGTCCCTCCGGCGAGCAGTACTTC.

The gene calls are TRBV2 and TRBJ2-2, with D perhaps TRBD1 (5 bases). Germline values: CDR1 SNHLY, CDR2 FYNNEI. Trimming shortened V by 9 bases and J by 5 bases, and 16 bases separated the two germline ends. There are 14 residues in the CDR3. CDR3 amino acids: CASTQGAGTGELFF. In DNA form, the CDR3 reads TGTGCCAGTACCCAAGGGGCCGGTACCGGGGAGCTGTTTTTT.

In this sample, this clone turned up once. The chain links TRBV5-5 to TRBJ1-4; possibly TRBD1 for D (5 bases). This CDR3 region has 15 residues. V was cut by 0 bases and J by 10 bases, with 16 bases left in between. CDR1 SGHKS and CDR2 YYEKEE come from the germline V gene (reference sequence). CDR3 loop: CASSLAPGTAGKLFF. The CDR3 nucleotides are TGTGCCAGCAGCTTGGCCCCAGGGACTGCGGGAAAACTGTTTTTT.

The chain carries TRBV29-1 and TRBJ2-7, with a possible D match to TRBD2 (5 bases). CDR1 is SQVTM and CDR2 is ANQGSEA in the germline V gene. This CDR3 is built from 15 residues. V dropped 6 bases and J dropped 2 bases, with 20 bases sitting between them. CDR3 sequence: CSVNAGSKMTYEQYF. The CDR3, as DNA: TGCAGCGTAAACGCTGGGAGTAAGATGACCTACGAGCAGTACTTC.

The chain uses TRBV4-1 and TRBJ1-2; unclear D gene. V gave up 4 bases and J gave up 4 bases, with 19 bases separating them. Germline CDR1 MGHRA, CDR2 YSYEKL. The CDR3 has 16 amino acids. The CDR3 here is CASSPEYSIQGYGYTF. The CDR3 coding sequence is TGCGCCAGCAGCCCGGAATACAGTATCCAAGGCTATGGCTACACCTTC.

This chain joins TRBV12-2 and TRBJ2-7; TRBD2 is taken as the D call from the table, unchecked against the DNA. TRBV12-2 is designated a pseudogene. This CDR3 comprises 16 residues. The CDR3, as DNA: TGTGCAAGTCGCTTAGCAGCGGTAGCTGTCTCCTACGAGCAGTACTTC. Translating it yields CASRLAAVAVSYEQYF.

This chain uses TRBV19 with TRBJ2-7; D is perhaps TRBD1 (5 bases). CDR3 length: 15 amino acids. V was shortened by 1 base and J by 3 bases, with 13 bases between the two germline ends. Germline assignment: CDR1 LNHDA and CDR2 SQIVND (reference sequence). The CDR3 DNA reads TGTGCCAGTAGTATAGTTTCAGGGAATGTCTACGAGCAGTACTTC. Its protein is CASSIVSGNVYEQYF.

The chain employs TRBV6-6 and TRBJ2-1; 10 bases fit TRBD2. Germline CDR1 is MNHNY and CDR2 is SVGAGI (reference sequence). This CDR3 is 17 amino acids long. V gave up 5 bases and J gave up 0 bases; unmatched junction bases: 7. CDR3 sequence (DNA): TGTGCCAGCAGTCGGACTAGCGGAACTACCTCCTACAATGAGCAGTTCTTC. It specifies CASSRTSGTTSYNEQFF.

The sample holds a few counts of this clone. The genes are TRBV21-1 and TRBJ1-2; TRBD1, the D gene given by the table, was not confirmed from the DNA. TRBV21-1 has pseudogene status. The CDR3 spans 12 residues. For the CDR3, the DNA is TGTGCCAGCAGAGACATCGGCTATGGCTACACCTTC. Its translation: CASRDIGYGYTF.

This chain connects TRBV20-1 to TRBJ2-7; perhaps TRBD1 as D (6 bases). Germline loops: CDR1 DFQATT, CDR2 SNEGSKA (reference sequence). The CDR3 totals 11 residues. V lost 8 bases to trimming and J lost 9 bases, with 17 bases between them. The CDR3, as DNA: TGCAGTCGTGGGGGCCTACGAGGGCAGTACTTC. Protein product: CSRGGLRGQYF.

V and J are TRBV6-5 and TRBJ2-3; D gene unclear. The germline gives CDR1 MNHEY, CDR2 SVGAGI. V lost 5 bases to trimming and J lost 6 bases, with 9 bases between them. The CDR3 has 12 residues. The CDR3 sequence: CASSLELDTQYF. The CDR3 nucleotides are TGTGCCAGCAGTCTCGAACTTGATACGCAGTATTTT.

This clone was counted a few times. The chain recombines TRBV2 with TRBJ1-1, with D perhaps TRBD1 (5 bases). CDR1 is SNHLY and CDR2 is FYNNEI in the germline V gene. Trimming pared 6 bases from V and 0 bases from J, leaving 8 bases between. The CDR3 contains 13 residues. The CDR3 protein is CASSDSLNTEAFF. CDR3 bases: TGTGCCAGCAGCGACAGCCTGAACACTGAAGCTTTCTTT.

The V and J genes are TRBV7-2 and TRBJ2-7; 16 bases fit TRBD2. CDR3 length equals 18 residues. Per the germline V gene, CDR1 is SGHTA and CDR2 is FQGNSA. V lost 5 bases, J lost 5 bases, and 12 bases stayed unmatched. The CDR3 region has the DNA TGTGCCAGCAGCCCCGGGACTAGCGGGAGGGGACCTTCGGACGAGCAGTACTTC. Translating gives CASSPGTSGRGPSDEQYF. Full variable domain (outside the CDR3, taken from reference TRBV7-2 and TRBJ2-7): GAGVSQSPSNKVTEKGKDVELRCDPISGHTALYWYRQSLGQGLEFLIYFQGNSAPDKSGLPSDRFSAERTGGSVSTLTIQRTQQEDSAVYLCASSPGTSGRGPSDEQYFGPGTRLTVT.